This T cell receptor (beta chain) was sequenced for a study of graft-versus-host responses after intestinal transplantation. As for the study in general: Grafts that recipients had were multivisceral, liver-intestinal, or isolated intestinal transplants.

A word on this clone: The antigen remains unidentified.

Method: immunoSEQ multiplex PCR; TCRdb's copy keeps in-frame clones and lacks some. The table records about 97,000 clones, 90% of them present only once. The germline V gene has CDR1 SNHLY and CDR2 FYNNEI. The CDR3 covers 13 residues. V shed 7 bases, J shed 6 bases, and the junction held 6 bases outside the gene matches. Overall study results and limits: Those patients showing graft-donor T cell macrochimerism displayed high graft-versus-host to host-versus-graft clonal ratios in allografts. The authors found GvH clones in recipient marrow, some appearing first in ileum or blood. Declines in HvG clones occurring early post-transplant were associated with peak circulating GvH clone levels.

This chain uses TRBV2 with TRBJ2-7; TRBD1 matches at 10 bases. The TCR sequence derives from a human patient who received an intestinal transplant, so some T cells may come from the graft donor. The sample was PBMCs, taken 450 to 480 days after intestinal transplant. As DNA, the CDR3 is TGTGCCAGCAACCGGGACAGGGGAGGCGAGCAGTACTTC. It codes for CASNRDRGGEQYF.